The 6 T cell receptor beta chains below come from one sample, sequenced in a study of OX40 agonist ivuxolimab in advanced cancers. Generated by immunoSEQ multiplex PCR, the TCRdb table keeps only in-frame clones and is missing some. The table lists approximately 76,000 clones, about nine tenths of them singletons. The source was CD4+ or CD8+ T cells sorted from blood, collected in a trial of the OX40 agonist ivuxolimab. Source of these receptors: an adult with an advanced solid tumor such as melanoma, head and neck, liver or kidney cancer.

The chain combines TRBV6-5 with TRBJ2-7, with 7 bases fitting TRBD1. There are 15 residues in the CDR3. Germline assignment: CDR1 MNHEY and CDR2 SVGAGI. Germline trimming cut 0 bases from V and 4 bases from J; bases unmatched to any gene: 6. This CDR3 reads CASSYSRRGNYEQYF. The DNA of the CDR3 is TGTGCCAGCAGTTACTCGCGCAGGGGGAATTACGAGCAGTACTTC.

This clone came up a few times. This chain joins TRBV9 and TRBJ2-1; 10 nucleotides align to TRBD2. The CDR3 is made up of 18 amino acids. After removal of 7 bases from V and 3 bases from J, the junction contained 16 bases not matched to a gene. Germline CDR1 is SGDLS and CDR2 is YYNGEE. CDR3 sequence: CASGENPKRGGIYNEQFF. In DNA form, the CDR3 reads TGTGCCAGCGGGGAAAACCCCAAGCGGGGGGGCATCTACAATGAGCAGTTCTTC.

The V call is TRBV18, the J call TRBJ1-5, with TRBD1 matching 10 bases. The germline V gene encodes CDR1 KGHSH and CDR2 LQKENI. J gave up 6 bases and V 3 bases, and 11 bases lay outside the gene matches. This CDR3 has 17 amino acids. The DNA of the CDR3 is TGTGCCAGCTCACCTCTCGGAGCCGGGACAGGGGTTCAGCCCCAGCATTTT. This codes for CASSPLGAGTGVQPQHF. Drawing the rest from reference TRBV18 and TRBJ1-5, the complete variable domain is NAGVMQNPRHLVRRRGQEARLRCSPMKGHSHVYWYRQLPEEGLKFMVYLQKENIIDESGMPKERFSAEFPKEGPSILRIQQVVRGDSAAYFCASSPLGAGTGVQPQHFGDGTRLSIL.

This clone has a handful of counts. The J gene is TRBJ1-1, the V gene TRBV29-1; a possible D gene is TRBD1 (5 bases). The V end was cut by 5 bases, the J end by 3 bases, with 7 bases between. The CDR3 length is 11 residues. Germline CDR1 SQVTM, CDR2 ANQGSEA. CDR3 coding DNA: TGCAGCGTTCAGACAGACACTGAAGCTTTCTTT. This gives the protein CSVQTDTEAFF.

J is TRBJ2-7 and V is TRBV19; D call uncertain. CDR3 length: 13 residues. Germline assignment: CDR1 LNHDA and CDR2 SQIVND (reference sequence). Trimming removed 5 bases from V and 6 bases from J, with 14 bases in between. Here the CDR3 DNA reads TGTGCCAGTAGTCTATCAGTGTGGAGCGAGCAGTACTTC. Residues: CASSLSVWSEQYF.

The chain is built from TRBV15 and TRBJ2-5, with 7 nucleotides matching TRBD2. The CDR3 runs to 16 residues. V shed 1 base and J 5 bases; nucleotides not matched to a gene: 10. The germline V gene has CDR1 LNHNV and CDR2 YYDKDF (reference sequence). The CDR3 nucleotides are TGTGCCACCAGCAGAGGGGAGGCGGGAGATGGCGAGACCCAGTACTTC. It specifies CATSRGEAGDGETQYF.